There are a few counts of the clone carrying this T cell receptor (beta chain). Generated by immunoSEQ multiplex PCR, the TCRdb table keeps only in-frame clones and is missing some. Among about 7,000 clones listed, roughly 31% were seen once. CDR1 WNHNN and CDR2 SYGVQD come from the germline V gene (reference sequence). V was pared by 0 bases and J by 0 bases, with 6 bases between. The CDR3 sequence is 14 residues long. This sample stems from a study of graft-versus-host responses after intestinal transplantation. As for the study in general: Every one of the recipients received anti-thymocyte globulin induction and afterwards took tacrolimus and steroids for about 3 years.

Plating of some 200,000 CFSE-labeled responder cells was done together with some 200,000 irradiated, violet-dye-labeled stimulator cells. Proliferating CFSE-low CD3+CD4+ and CD3+CD8+ responders were sorted after the reaction. The sequence came from a human patient who was an organ donor for intestinal transplantation. The chain links TRBV10-1 to TRBJ2-7, with D possibly TRBD1 on 5 matching bases. The specimen comprised alloreactive CD8+ T cells from a mixed lymphocyte reaction culture, sampled before transplantation. Subset specified: CFSE-low proliferating T cells sorted from approximately 6-day pre-transplant mixed lymphocyte reaction (GvH or HvG direction). For the CDR3, the DNA is TGCGCCAGCAGTGAGTCGGACAACTCCTACGAGCAGTACTTC. It yields the protein CASSESDNSYEQYF.